This T cell receptor (beta chain) appears in the sequencing data of a study of molecular identifiers for immune sequencing clone quantification. Study-wide results and limits: Beyond 20 RNA copies, clones held over 98% of effector molecules, compared with under 1% in naive cells.

Sorted inputs of roughly 19,000 to 1,100,000 cells, with 10%, 30% or 50% RNA, yielded naive CD8 libraries. CDR1 and CDR2 from the germline V gene are LNHDA and SQIVND (reference sequence). Between the trimmed V and J ends, which lost 8 bases and 3 bases, there was a span of 20 bases. This CDR3 has 16 amino acids. For bulk TCR libraries, previously described methods and listed TCR primers were used. One entry per CDR3 protein, called by TCRdb with MiXCR from the PCR reads. The profile shows over 600,000 distinct CDR3 sequences, 15% to 20% of them singletons. At least ten counts were recorded for this clonotype. Antigen unknown.

The rearrangement links TRBV19 to TRBJ1-5; TRBD1 is a possible D gene (6 bases). This clonotype originated in a human donor in good health. Some libraries in this study had Jurkat cell RNA spiked in. Sequenced sample: naive CD8+ T cells from blood, with Jurkat cell RNA spiked in. Subset of the sample: FACS-sorted CD8+CD4-CCR7+CD45RA+ naive T cells. The CDR3 sequence: CASSLGSRGANQPQHF. CDR3 coding DNA: TGTGCCAGTTCCTTGGGGTCCCGGGGGGCCAATCAGCCCCAGCATTTT.